These 7 T cell receptor beta chains came from one sample sequenced in a study of cytomegalovirus exposure and HLA in healthy donors. PCR involved 60 Vbeta and 13 Jbeta primers. Profiling relied on immunoSEQ multiplex PCR, and the TCRdb table lists in-frame clones only, not all of them. The table shows a few hundred thousand clones, with 75% to 85% occurring only once. Material for sequencing was PBMCs. The source of these receptors is a woman aged 60-75 years in good health and CMV-seropositive.

The V gene is TRBV19, the J gene TRBJ2-3; TRBD2 agrees at 7 bases. Germline V lookup: CDR1 LNHDA, CDR2 SQIVND (reference sequence). The V and J ends lost 5 bases and 6 bases, in that order; junction bases with no gene match: 11. The CDR3 spans 15 residues. CDR3 bases: TGTGCCAGTAGTGACCGAGGACTAGGTGTGGATACGCAGTATTTT. Protein: CASSDRGLGVDTQYF.

V gene TRBV5-1 combines with J gene TRBJ2-7, with no clear D. The germline V gene encodes CDR1 SGHRS and CDR2 YFSETQ. With 4 bases removed from V and 0 bases from J, the gap between germline ends came to 14 bases. CDR3 length: 15 residues. DNA for the CDR3: TGCGCCAGCAGCGAGCGAGCGTTGAGCTCCTACGAGCAGTACTTC. Amino acids: CASSERALSSYEQYF.

This chain connects TRBV7-9 to TRBJ1-2, with unresolved D. This CDR3 is built from 17 residues. Germline CDR1 is SEHNR and CDR2 is FQNEAQ (reference sequence). V lost 1 base and J 7 bases, leaving 22 bases between the germline ends. The CDR3 region has the DNA TGTGCCAGCAGCTTAGAGGTGACACGTTCCAATTCGCGTGGCTACACCTTC. Translation: CASSLEVTRSNSRGYTF. The variable domain in full, completed from reference TRBV7-9 and TRBJ1-2, reads DTGVSQNPRHKITKRGQNVTFRCDPISEHNRLYWYRQTLGQGPEFLTYFQNEAQLEKSRLLSDRFSAERPKGSFSTLEIQRTEQGDSAMYLCASSLEVTRSNSRGYTFGSGTRLTVV.

Worth noting for this clone: The same CDR3 can be traced to other DNA sequences in this sample. The chain couples TRBV5-1 to TRBJ2-3; TRBD1 agrees at 8 bases. The CDR3 is 16 residues long. The V gene end was trimmed by 4 bases and the J gene end by 4 bases; junction bases not matched to a gene: 11. The germline gives CDR1 SGHRS, CDR2 YFSETQ. The CDR3 nucleotides read TGCGCCAGCAGCACGGGGACAGGAGGGAGATCAGATACGCAGTATTTT. This sequence encodes CASSTGTGGRSDTQYF.

The V and J genes are TRBV6-6 and TRBJ2-4; 9 bases are a match to TRBD1. J lost 6 bases, V lost 5 bases, and 2 bases had no gene match. The CDR3 has 13 amino acids. CDR1 is MNHNY and CDR2 is SVGAGI in the germline V gene (reference sequence). CDR3 sequence reads: CASSPDRGNIQYF. The DNA for the CDR3 is TGTGCCAGCAGTCCGGACAGGGGAAACATTCAGTACTTC.

This rearrangement joins TRBV5-1 to TRBJ2-7; TRBD1 matches at 10 bases. The CDR3 length is 15 residues. V shed 4 bases and J 2 bases; nucleotides not matched to a gene: 6. Germline CDR1 SGHRS, CDR2 YFSETQ. CDR3 amino acids: CASSPTGGGTYEQYF. CDR3 bases: TGCGCCAGCAGCCCGACAGGGGGCGGGACCTACGAGCAGTACTTC. The whole variable domain, filled in from reference TRBV5-1 and TRBJ2-7, reads KAGVTQTPRYLIKTRGQQVTLSCSPISGHRSVSWYQQTPGQGLQFLFEYFSETQRNKGNFPGRFSGRQFSNSRSEMNVSTLELGDSALYLCASSPTGGGTYEQYFGPGTRLTVT.

The chain links TRBV5-1 to TRBJ1-4; TRBD1 matches 10 bases. This CDR3 is 16 amino acids long. Germline V lookup: CDR1 SGHRS, CDR2 YFSETQ. V shed 3 bases and J 8 bases; nucleotides not matched to a gene: 10. This chain's CDR3 is CASSSGQGSASEKLFF. As DNA, the CDR3 is TGCGCCAGCAGCTCGGGACAGGGGTCCGCCAGCGAAAAACTGTTTTTT.